These 17 T cell receptor beta chains came from one sample sequenced in a study of shared clonotypes between healthy human individuals. TCRdb keeps only in-frame clones here, not all; method: immunoSEQ multiplex PCR. This table has about 2 million clones, approximately 94% appearing once. The naive CD8 subset, CD45RO-negative cells positively selected for CCR7, excluded terminally differentiated effector memory CD45RA+ cells. Material: naive CD8+ T cells sorted from blood. These receptors came from a man aged 18 to 29 in good health.

The chain uses TRBV13 and TRBJ2-1, with D perhaps matching TRBD2 (6 bases). V was clipped by 4 bases and J by 0 bases, with 7 bases between them. Germline V gene data show CDR1 as PRHDT and CDR2 as FYEKMQ (reference sequence). CDR3 length equals 14 residues. The CDR3 region is CASSWRASYNEQFF. Here the CDR3 DNA reads TGTGCCAGCAGCTGGAGGGCCTCCTACAATGAGCAGTTCTTC.

The V and J genes are TRBV27 and TRBJ1-1, with 8 bases aligning to TRBD1. V was pared by 6 bases and J by 4 bases, with 4 bases of the junction left unmatched. Germline CDR1 reads MNHEY; CDR2 reads SMNVEV (reference sequence). This CDR3 spans 13 amino acids. The DNA for the CDR3 is TGTGCCAGCAGGATTACAGGGGGCACTGAAGCTTTCTTT. Translating it yields CASRITGGTEAFF.

The chain is built from TRBV28 and TRBJ2-3, with 8 bases matching TRBD1. Germline V lookup: CDR1 MDHEN, CDR2 SYDVKM. V gave up 2 bases and J gave up 6 bases; unmatched junction bases: 4. This CDR3 is 14 amino acids long. The CDR3 spells CASSLQGAGDTQYF. The DNA for the CDR3 is TGTGCCAGCAGTTTACAGGGGGCAGGTGATACGCAGTATTTT.

V usage is TRBV6-5 and J usage is TRBJ1-1; tentatively, D is TRBD1 (6 bases). Germline CDR1 reads MNHEY; CDR2 reads SVGAGI. The CDR3 loop spans 13 amino acids. V was trimmed by 5 bases and J by 5 bases, leaving 12 bases between them. Here the CDR3 DNA reads TGTGCCAGCAGTCTACAGGGTATAACTGAAGCTTTCTTT. Translation gives CASSLQGITEAFF.

The chain has TRBV27 and TRBJ1-1, with D uncertain. The germline V gene has CDR1 MNHEY and CDR2 SMNVEV (reference sequence). This CDR3 region has 14 residues. Trimming left V 3 bases short and J 1 base short, with 9 bases between. In nucleotides, the CDR3 is TGTGCCAGCAGTTTCAAGTACTCGAACACTGAAGCTTTCTTT. Translation: CASSFKYSNTEAFF.

The chain is built from TRBV11-2 and TRBJ2-7; D is uncertain. This CDR3 has 14 residues. V was shortened by 1 base and J by 5 bases, with 12 bases between the two germline ends. Germline V CDR1 and CDR2: SGHAT, FQNNGV. The CDR3, as DNA: TGTGCCAGCAGCTTAGCAGAAGAACTCGACGAGCAGTACTTC. Protein: CASSLAEELDEQYF.

DNA of the CDR3: TGTGCCAGCAGCTTTAGAGGGCCAATCTATGGCTACACCTTC. Translation: CASSFRGPIYGYTF. The chain uses TRBV13 and TRBJ1-2, with no clear D. The CDR3 loop spans 14 amino acids. Germline CDR1 is PRHDT and CDR2 is FYEKMQ (reference sequence). Trimming removed 3 bases at V and 4 bases at J, with 12 bases between.

This chain joins TRBV4-1 and TRBJ2-1, with unresolved D. The CDR3 covers 14 residues. V lost 0 bases and J 8 bases, leaving 11 bases between the germline ends. Germline V gene sequence: CDR1 MGHRA, CDR2 YSYEKL. CDR3 protein: CASSQDSSVYEQFF. The CDR3 DNA is TGCGCCAGCAGCCAAGATAGTTCGGTCTATGAGCAGTTCTTC.

In DNA form, the CDR3 reads TGTGCCCTCGAAGGGGAGGGCAGCACAGATACGCAGTATTTT. Translation: CALEGEGSTDTQYF. V usage is TRBV30 and J usage is TRBJ2-3, with TRBD2 identical over 7 bases. The CDR3 sequence is 14 residues long. Germline assignment: CDR1 GTSNPN and CDR2 SVGIG (reference sequence). Trimming cost V 8 bases and J 0 bases; bases outside gene matches: 8.

The CDR3 is CASSPDGLAGGTGELFF. DNA of the CDR3: TGTGCCAGCAGCCCAGATGGACTAGCGGGGGGCACCGGGGAGCTGTTTTTT. This sequence joins TRBV13 and TRBJ2-2; 14 bases line up with TRBD2. Germline lookup yields CDR1 PRHDT and CDR2 FYEKMQ (reference sequence). The CDR3 length is 17 residues. V trimming: 5 bases; J trimming: 4 bases; junction bases outside the gene matches: 6.

The chain has TRBV5-6 and TRBJ2-5; 7 nucleotides match TRBD1. V shed 4 bases and J 5 bases; nucleotides not matched to a gene: 11. The CDR3 length is 15 residues. In germline, CDR1 is SGHDT, CDR2 YYEEEE. The CDR3 is CASSQGVGTEETQYF. The DNA of the CDR3 is TGTGCCAGCAGCCAGGGGGTAGGAACCGAGGAGACCCAGTACTTC.

This clone has a single count. The chain joins TRBV29-1 to TRBJ2-5, with unresolved D. The CDR3 sequence is 14 residues long. V lost 1 base, J lost 5 bases, and 14 bases lay in between. The germline CDR1 and CDR2 sequences are SQVTM and ANQGSEA. CDR3 residues: CSVEGAVIGETQYF. The CDR3 coding sequence is TGCAGCGTTGAAGGGGCCGTGATCGGGGAGACCCAGTACTTC.

The rearrangement joins TRBV2 to TRBJ1-4, with no clear D. The CDR3 length is 12 residues. The germline V and J ends were trimmed by 3 bases and 8 bases, with 7 bases remaining between them. Germline-derived CDR1 and CDR2 are SNHLY and FYNNEI. The CDR3 coding sequence is TGTGCCAGCAGTGAGGACGGGGAAAAACTGTTTTTT. Translated: CASSEDGEKLFF.

This chain connects TRBV9 to TRBJ2-1; 12 bases are shared with TRBD2. The CDR3 sequence is 17 residues long. Germline V gene sequence: CDR1 SGDLS, CDR2 YYNGEE. V lost 3 bases, J lost 6 bases, and 10 bases stayed unmatched. The CDR3 DNA is TGTGCCAGCAGCGCATCCGGGGGACTAGCGGGCCTCAATGAGCAGTTCTTC. This encodes CASSASGGLAGLNEQFF.

The V call is TRBV4-1, the J call TRBJ1-1; D remains unclear. The V gene lost 0 bases and the J gene lost 0 bases, with 11 bases spanning the gap. This CDR3 has 16 residues. Germline V gives CDR1 MGHRA, CDR2 YSYEKL. Written as DNA, the CDR3 is TGCGCCAGCAGCCAAGAAGGGCCCAGGATGAACACTGAAGCTTTCTTT. Encoded protein: CASSQEGPRMNTEAFF.

The chain uses TRBV10-3 and TRBJ1-2; D is perhaps TRBD1 (5 bases). The CDR3 consists of 13 residues. Trimming stripped 2 bases from V and 8 bases from J, with 12 bases between. Germline-derived CDR1 and CDR2 are ENHRY and SYGVKD. CDR3 residues: CAISESVGDGYTF. The CDR3 region has the DNA TGTGCCATCAGTGAGAGTGTGGGGGACGGCTACACCTTC.

CDR3 sequence reads: CASSSGQGTNEQFF. The CDR3 DNA reads TGTGCCAGCAGCTCAGGACAGGGGACCAATGAGCAGTTCTTC. The genes are TRBV7-3 and TRBJ2-1, with 9 bases that match TRBD1. Germline CDR1 and CDR2: SGHTA and FQGTGA. Unmatched junction bases numbered 4, after V lost 4 bases and J lost 6 bases. This CDR3 contains 14 residues.